The rows below give T cell receptor beta chains drawn from one sample of a study of shared clonotypes between healthy human individuals. Measured with immunoSEQ multiplex PCR; TCRdb has only the in-frame clones, and not every one. The sample yields millions of clones, approximately 95% seen once. Sequencing was carried out using naive CD4+ T cells sorted from blood. Receptors originate from a man aged 18-30 years in good health. Both conserved end residues are part of each CDR3. The D gene is left open where the match is weak. Rows give clone size only sometimes, using once, few, many, or a class for an expanded clone.

clone size | D gene | J gene | V gene | CDR3 protein | CDR3 DNA
- | - | TRBJ1-1 | TRBV6-1 | CASSENRGVTEAFF | TGTGCCAGCAGTGAGAATAGGGGAGTCACTGAAGCTTTCTTT
- | - | TRBJ2-7 | TRBV18 | CASSPGVVSTYEQYF | TGTGCCAGCTCCCCAGGTGTAGTTTCTACCTACGAGCAGTACTTC
- | - | TRBJ1-2 | TRBV4-1 | CASSAAEVFYGYTF | TGCGCCAGCAGCGCGGCAGAGGTTTTCTATGGCTACACCTTC
once | - | TRBJ2-3 | TRBV30 | CAWGKGRPDTDTQYF | TGTGCCTGGGGGAAGGGCCGCCCGGACACAGATACGCAGTATTTT
- | - | TRBJ1-5 | TRBV6-5 | CASSYERGYQPQHF | TGTGCCAGCAGTTACGAGCGGGGGTATCAGCCCCAGCATTTT
once | - | TRBJ2-6 | TRBV6-6 | CASLRSSGANVLTF | TGTGCCAGCCTACGAAGCTCTGGGGCCAACGTCCTGACTTTC
many | - | TRBJ2-7 | TRBV7-2 | CASSSFGGRGDEQYF | TGTGCCAGCAGCTCGTTTGGGGGCCGAGGGGACGAGCAGTACTTC
- | TRBD1 | TRBJ1-1 | TRBV29-1 | CSVWRQGNTEAFF | TGCAGCGTTTGGAGACAGGGGAACACTGAAGCTTTCTTT
once | - | TRBJ2-7 | TRBV5-5 | CASSFAENYEQYF | TGTGCCAGCAGCTTCGCGGAGAACTACGAGCAGTACTTC
- | - | TRBJ2-1 | TRBV6-6 | CASSYPRYRTYNEQFF | TGTGCCAGCAGTTACCCCCGCTATAGGACCTACAATGAGCAGTTCTTC
- | - | TRBJ2-7 | TRBV11-2 | CASSLEGIYEQYF | TGTGCCAGCAGCTTAGAAGGGATCTACGAGCAGTACTTC
- | TRBD1 | TRBJ2-2 | TRBV30 | CAWSAGQGAGELFF | TGTGCCTGGAGTGCCGGACAGGGGGCCGGGGAGCTGTTTTTT
- | - | TRBJ2-7 | TRBV6-5 | CASSPAGTYEQYF | TGTGCCAGCAGTCCTGCAGGGACCTACGAGCAGTACTTC
- | - | TRBJ2-7 | TRBV30 | CAWTETPYEQYF | TGTGCCTGGACTGAAACCCCTTACGAGCAGTACTTC
- | - | TRBJ2-7 | TRBV7-2 | CASSLEGHEQYF | TGTGCCAGCAGCTTAGAAGGACACGAGCAGTACTTC
- | - | TRBJ1-6 | TRBV5-1 | CASSLVLLGNSPLHF | TGCGCCAGCAGCTTGGTATTGCTGGGTAATTCACCCCTCCACTTT
- | - | TRBJ1-6 | TRBV28 | CASGYSPLHF | TGTGCCAGCGGGTATTCACCCCTCCACTTT
- | - | TRBJ2-2 | TRBV10-1 | CASRQGSGGELFF | TGCGCCAGCAGACAGGGTTCTGGCGGGGAGCTGTTTTTT
- | TRBD2 | TRBJ2-7 | TRBV6-5 | CASSYSSGSLYEQYF | TGTGCCAGCAGTTACTCAAGCGGGAGTCTCTACGAGCAGTACTTC
- | - | TRBJ1-1 | TRBV5-1 | CASSTGANTEAFF | TGCGCCAGCAGCACCGGGGCGAACACTGAAGCTTTCTTT
- | - | TRBJ2-7 | TRBV6-5 | CASSNNRKGPYEQYF | TGTGCCAGCAGCAACAACAGGAAAGGCCCCTACGAGCAGTACTTC
- | - | TRBJ2-7 | TRBV30 | CAWDPGETTHEQYF | TGTGCCTGGGACCCAGGGGAAACCACCCACGAGCAGTACTTC
once | - | TRBJ1-1 | TRBV6-5 | CASSYSKQGNTEAFF | TGTGCCAGCAGTTACTCGAAACAGGGGAACACTGAAGCTTTCTTT
few | - | TRBJ1-6 | TRBV6-5 | CASSYSEGSPLHF | TGTGCCAGCAGTTACTCCGAGGGGTCACCCCTCCACTTT
- | - | TRBJ2-7 | TRBV29-1 | CSVVRGGSGEQYF | TGCAGCGTTGTGCGTGGGGGCTCGGGGGAGCAGTACTTC
- | TRBD1 | TRBJ1-1 | TRBV7-8 | CASSVGQLNTEAFF | TGTGCCAGCAGCGTGGGACAGCTGAACACTGAAGCTTTCTTT
once | - | TRBJ2-7 | TRBV7-9 | CASSYREGPSSYEQYF | TGTGCCAGCAGCTACAGGGAAGGGCCTAGCTCCTACGAGCAGTACTTC
- | TRBD1 | TRBJ1-5 | TRBV19 | CASTNRGAWGNQPQHF | TGTGCCAGTACTAACAGGGGGGCATGGGGCAATCAGCCCCAGCATTTT
- | TRBD2 | TRBJ2-7 | TRBV6-5 | CASSRGGEQYF | TGTGCCAGCAGTCGGGGGGGCGAGCAGTACTTC
- | TRBD2 | TRBJ2-2 | TRBV2 | CASRVPGLAGVGELFF | TGTGCCAGCAGAGTACCGGGACTAGCGGGAGTCGGGGAGCTGTTTTTT
- | - | TRBJ2-3 | TRBV19 | CASSIQGFPTDTQYF | TGTGCCAGTAGTATCCAGGGGTTCCCCACAGATACGCAGTATTTT
- | TRBD2 | TRBJ2-7 | TRBV5-1 | CASSLGPSGGSYEQYF | TGCGCCAGCAGCTTGGGGCCTAGCGGGGGTTCCTACGAGCAGTACTTC
- | - | TRBJ2-7 | TRBV4-3 | CASSQGYGPTTYEQYF | TGCGCCAGCAGCCAAGGTTACGGGCCAACTACCTACGAGCAGTACTTC
- | TRBD2 | TRBJ2-3 | TRBV15 | CATSRDSTGGVTDTQYF | TGTGCCACCAGCAGAGATTCGACGGGAGGCGTAACAGATACGCAGTATTTT
- | TRBD2 | TRBJ2-5 | TRBV2 | CASRALADPSSAQYF | TGTGCCAGCAGGGCCCTAGCGGACCCCTCTTCCGCCCAGTACTTC
- | TRBD1 | TRBJ2-7 | TRBV5-1 | CASSPGQGQPYEQYF | TGCGCCAGCAGCCCCGGACAGGGTCAACCCTACGAGCAGTACTTC
- | TRBD1 | TRBJ2-5 | TRBV11-2 | CASGRQGVDQETQYF | TGTGCCAGCGGCCGACAGGGGGTAGATCAAGAGACCCAGTACTTC
once | TRBD1 | TRBJ2-7 | TRBV7-9 | CASSWGDRGHPYEQYF | TGTGCCAGCAGCTGGGGGGACAGGGGGCATCCCTACGAGCAGTACTTC
- | TRBD1 | TRBJ2-7 | TRBV11-2 | CASSPDRVHEQYF | TGTGCCAGCAGCCCGGACAGGGTCCACGAGCAGTACTTC
- | TRBD1 | TRBJ1-6 | TRBV30 | CAWSEGTAYNSPLHF | TGTGCCTGGAGTGAAGGGACAGCTTATAATTCACCCCTCCACTTT
- | - | TRBJ1-4 | TRBV5-1 | CASGQESNEKLFF | TGCGCCAGCGGGCAGGAGTCTAATGAAAAACTGTTTTTT
once | TRBD1 | TRBJ1-1 | TRBV5-1 | CASSGAGTGGNTEAFF | TGCGCCAGCAGCGGAGCCGGGACAGGGGGCAACACTGAAGCTTTCTTT
- | TRBD1 | TRBJ1-2 | TRBV6-5 | CASAPGDSYGYTF | TGTGCCAGTGCCCCCGGGGACAGCTATGGCTACACCTTC
- | TRBD2 | TRBJ2-5 | TRBV6-6 | CASSLELAGRHF | TGTGCCAGCAGTCTAGAACTAGCGGGAAGGCACTTC
- | - | TRBJ2-2 | TRBV30 | CAWRVAYTGELFF | TGTGCCTGGAGGGTGGCCTACACCGGGGAGCTGTTTTTT
- | - | TRBJ1-2 | TRBV4-1 | CASSPSGVYYGYTF | TGCGCCAGCAGCCCATCAGGTGTCTACTATGGCTACACCTTC
- | TRBD1 | TRBJ1-1 | TRBV18 | CASSPNDRGGVEAFF | TGTGCCAGCTCACCAAACGACAGGGGAGGAGTTGAAGCTTTCTTT
once | TRBD2 | TRBJ2-7 | TRBV7-2 | CASSLVSSGKVSYEQYF | TGTGCCAGCAGCTTAGTGTCTAGCGGGAAAGTCTCCTACGAGCAGTACTTC
- | - | TRBJ2-5 | TRBV11-2 | CASSPSSGETQYF | TGTGCCAGCAGCCCCTCAAGTGGAGAGACCCAGTACTTC
once | TRBD1 | TRBJ2-5 | TRBV4-1 | CASSQQGARETQYF | TGCGCCAGCAGTCAACAGGGGGCTCGGGAGACCCAGTACTTC
- | TRBD1 | TRBJ1-6 | TRBV5-4 | CASSAGTESSPLHF | TGTGCCAGCAGCGCGGGGACAGAGAGTTCACCCCTCCACTTT
- | TRBD1 | TRBJ1-2 | TRBV11-2 | CASSIPTGQGLRDGYTF | TGTGCCAGCAGCATACCCACCGGACAGGGTCTACGAGATGGCTACACCTTC
- | TRBD2 | TRBJ2-7 | TRBV15 | CATSVLIAGVTYEQYF | TGTGCCACCAGCGTCCTCATAGCGGGGGTGACCTACGAGCAGTACTTC
- | TRBD1 | TRBJ1-6 | TRBV7-9 | CASRIDRGNSPLHF | TGTGCCAGCAGAATAGACAGGGGTAATTCACCCCTCCACTTT
once | - | TRBJ1-1 | TRBV30 | CAWSMGPEAFF | TGTGCCTGGAGTATGGGGCCAGAAGCTTTCTTT